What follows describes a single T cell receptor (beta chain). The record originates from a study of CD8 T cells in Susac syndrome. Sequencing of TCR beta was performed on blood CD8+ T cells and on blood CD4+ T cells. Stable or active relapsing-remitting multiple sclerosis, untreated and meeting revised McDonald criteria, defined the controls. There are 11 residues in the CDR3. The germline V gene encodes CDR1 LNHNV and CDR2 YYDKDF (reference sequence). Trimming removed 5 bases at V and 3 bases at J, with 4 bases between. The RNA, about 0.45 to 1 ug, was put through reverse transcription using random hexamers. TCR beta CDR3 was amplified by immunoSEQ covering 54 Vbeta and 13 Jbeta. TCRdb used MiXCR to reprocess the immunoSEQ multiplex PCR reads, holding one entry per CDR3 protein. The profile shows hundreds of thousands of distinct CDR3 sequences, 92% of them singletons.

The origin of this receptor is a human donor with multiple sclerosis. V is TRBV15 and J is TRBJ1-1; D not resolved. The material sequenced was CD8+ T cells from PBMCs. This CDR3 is CATSDDTEAFF. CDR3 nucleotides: TGTGCCACCAGCGATGACACTGAAGCTTTCTTT. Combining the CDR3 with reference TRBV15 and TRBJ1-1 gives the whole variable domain DAMVIQNPRYQVTQFGKPVTLSCSQTLNHNVMYWYQQKSSQAPKLLFHYYDKDFNNEADTPDNFQSRRPNTSFCFLDIRSPGLGDTAMYLCATSDDTEAFFGQGTRLTVV.